This T cell receptor beta chain was sequenced for a study of blood T cells in healthy people across ages. Whole-study findings and limits: CMV infection status of these donors was not known.

This clonotype was observed many times. Its antigen is as yet unknown. Researchers report isolating at least 6.5 million PBMCs per sample. At least 5 micrograms of total RNA were extracted per sample. This CDR3 is 10 amino acids long. The germline gives CDR1 DFQATT, CDR2 SNEGSKA (reference sequence). The V end lost 5 bases, the J end lost 6 bases, and 6 bases lay between the germline ends. The use of a sample-barcoded 5' primer and a J-beta primer mix characterized a second PCR of roughly 7 to 11 cycles. TCRdb re-called the 5' RACE reads with MiXCR, one entry per CDR3 protein. The sample has roughly 680,000 distinct CDR3 sequences; around 52% are singletons.

The sample comprised blood. V gene TRBV20-1 combines with J gene TRBJ2-3, with D possibly being TRBD2 (6 bases). This TCR derives from a woman at least 80 years old in good health. This CDR3 is CSAGGDTQYF. The CDR3 DNA reads TGCAGTGCTGGGGGGGATACGCAGTATTTT.